This TCR beta chain is drawn from a study of cytomegalovirus exposure and HLA in healthy donors. Study results and caveats: A later look showed TCR association rates differing by HLA locus, highest for DRB1 and lowest for HLA-C. As a later analysis showed, a missense DCLRE1C variant was linked to trimming of TCR beta V- and J-genes.

Note on this clone: Its cognate antigen is unknown.

PCR involved 60 Vbeta and 13 Jbeta primers. Measured with immunoSEQ multiplex PCR; TCRdb has only the in-frame clones, and not every one. The sample includes roughly 250,000 clones, roughly two thirds of them seen just once. The CDR3 loop spans 13 amino acids. V was trimmed by 0 bases and J by 4 bases, leaving 8 bases between them. The germline gives CDR1 SGHRS, CDR2 YFSETQ. The TCR was taken from a female donor in good health and CMV-seronegative. J is TRBJ2-7 and V is TRBV5-1; D not certain. Sample: PBMCs. CDR3 amino acids: CASSLDYIYEQYF. DNA for the CDR3: TGCGCCAGCAGCTTGGACTACATTTACGAGCAGTACTTC.